Here is one TCR beta chain with its context. As handled by the study authors: How many nucleated cells were present was estimated from reference gene primer amplification. Clones were sequenced by immunoSEQ multiplex PCR, and TCRdb holds only the in-frame ones, with some missing. The V and J calls and clone size come from that table; D and trimming were worked out from the DNA. The table includes more than 85,000 clones, around 84% detected once. These data belong to a study of blood T cell repertoires in COVID-19. Overall study context: The origin of the acute and convalescent COVID-19 samples was the United States, Italy and Spain.

Trimming left V 8 bases short and J 0 bases short, with 18 bases between. Germline V gene data show CDR1 as SNHLY and CDR2 as FYNNEI. CDR3 size: 16 residues. This sequence originates from a man in his fifties with active or convalescent COVID-19. The sequenced material came from peripheral blood. This rearrangement joins TRBV2 to TRBJ2-3, with D unresolved. The CDR3, as DNA: TGTGCCAGCCAGGCCCTCGGTGGGTCTAGCACAGATACGCAGTATTTT. It codes for CASQALGGSSTDTQYF.